Listed here are 30 T cell receptor beta chains from one sample, sequenced in a study of cytomegalovirus exposure and HLA in healthy donors (dated by TCRdb to about 2017). The library was produced with the immunoSEQ multiplex PCR assay. TCRdb took over this immuneACCESS table, retaining in-frame rearrangements with V and J assigned. Such tables are incomplete; in checked studies, under half of the missing clones stem from an unresolved V gene, and the remainder is unexplained. This sample holds some 240,000 clones; roughly 87% were observed only once. Clones ranked in the top ten supply approximately 2% of the sample. Sequencing was carried out using PBMCs. The receptor set was obtained from a woman aged 18-35 years in good health and CMV-seropositive.

V usage is TRBV7-9 and J usage is TRBJ2-1, with 16 nucleotides matching TRBD2. CDR1 and CDR2 from the germline V gene are SEHNR and FQNEAQ (reference sequence). V was pared by 4 bases and J by 4 bases, with 4 bases of the junction left unmatched. The CDR3 loop spans 17 amino acids. CDR3 protein: CASSSGTSGRVYNEQFF. The CDR3 nucleotides read TGTGCCAGCAGCTCAGGGACTAGCGGGAGGGTTTACAATGAGCAGTTCTTC.

In this sample, this clone turned up once. The same CDR3 arises from other DNA sequences in this sample as well. The chain employs TRBV30 and TRBJ1-2, with D possibly matching TRBD1 (6 bases). The CDR3 consists of 13 residues. CDR1 and CDR2 from the germline V gene are GTSNPN and SVGIG (reference sequence). V was trimmed by 0 bases and J by 5 bases, leaving 10 bases between them. CDR3 bases: TGTGCCTGGAGTGTGAGGGGGTCATATGGCTACACCTTC. Its protein product is CAWSVRGSYGYTF.

This clone was observed a handful of times. J is TRBJ2-3 and V is TRBV19; the match to TRBD2 covers 7 bases. Germline CDR1 reads LNHDA; CDR2 reads SQIVND (reference sequence). Unmatched junction bases numbered 7, after V lost 10 bases and J lost 0 bases. The CDR3 loop spans 14 amino acids. The CDR3 spells CATAWDYSTDTQYF. CDR3 nucleotide sequence: TGTGCCACTGCATGGGACTACAGCACAGATACGCAGTATTTT.

The genes are TRBV5-1 and TRBJ2-7; D may be TRBD2 (5 bases). The V and J ends lost 2 bases and 4 bases respectively, with 10 bases between them. There are 13 residues in the CDR3. CDR1 is SGHRS, CDR2 YFSETQ, per germline. The DNA of the CDR3 is TGCGCCAGCAGCTTCCGGGGTGAATACGAGCAGTACTTC. Protein product: CASSFRGEYEQYF.

The rearrangement joins TRBV16 to TRBJ2-4; TRBD1 might be the D (6 bases). This CDR3 contains 17 residues. Germline lookup yields CDR1 KGHSY and CDR2 FQNENV. Trimming stripped 2 bases from V and 0 bases from J, with 14 bases between. CDR3 DNA: TGTGCCAGCAGCCAACCGATGGACAGCCTAGCCAAAAACATTCAGTACTTC. It encodes CASSQPMDSLAKNIQYF.

The chain combines TRBV6-5 with TRBJ2-2; the match to TRBD2 covers 8 bases. The J segment lost 3 bases and the V segment lost 4 bases, leaving 1 base of the junction unmatched. The germline gives CDR1 MNHEY, CDR2 SVGAGI. The CDR3 consists of 14 residues. CDR3 loop: CASSFGRDTGELFF. The CDR3, as DNA: TGTGCCAGCAGTTTCGGGAGGGACACCGGGGAGCTGTTTTTT.

The chain employs TRBV7-8 and TRBJ2-1; tentative D call: TRBD2 (6 bases). The V gene's germline CDR1 is SGHVS and CDR2 FQNEAQ. The V end lost 6 bases, the J end lost 7 bases, and 25 bases lay between the germline ends. This CDR3 spans 17 amino acids. The CDR3 spells CASSLFLRDSDRNEQFF. The DNA of the CDR3 is TGTGCCAGCAGTTTATTTCTCCGGGACTCCGATAGAAATGAGCAGTTCTTC.

This clone occurred once. The V and J genes are TRBV7-6 and TRBJ2-7; D possibly corresponds to TRBD1 (5 bases). The germline V gene encodes CDR1 SGHVS and CDR2 FNYEAQ. V lost 3 bases, J lost 2 bases, and 14 bases lay in between. The CDR3 runs to 15 residues. CDR3 in amino acids: CASSLGTGQPYEQYF. CDR3 nucleotide sequence: TGTGCCAGCAGCTTGGGTACAGGACAACCCTACGAGCAGTACTTC.

This chain connects TRBV5-1 to TRBJ1-1; D gene uncertain. The CDR3 has 11 residues. Trimming stripped 5 bases from V and 5 bases from J, with 7 bases between. Looked up from germline, CDR1 is SGHRS and CDR2 is YFSETQ. The CDR3 protein is CASREGTEAFF. CDR3 coding DNA: TGCGCCAGCAGGGAGGGTACTGAAGCTTTCTTT.

The chain joins TRBV19 to TRBJ2-1; 8 bases are shared with TRBD2. The CDR3 has 15 amino acids. Germline CDR1 reads LNHDA; CDR2 reads SQIVND (reference sequence). The V segment lost 6 bases and the J segment 3 bases; nucleotides outside the gene matches: 7. Here the CDR3 reads CASSYSGALYNEQFF. The CDR3 nucleotides are TGTGCCAGTAGCTATAGCGGGGCTCTCTACAATGAGCAGTTCTTC.

The chain joins TRBV13 to TRBJ2-7; 9 nucleotides agree with TRBD1. J was trimmed by 5 bases and V by 7 bases; bases with no gene match: 12. Per germline, CDR1 PRHDT and CDR2 FYEKMQ (reference sequence). The CDR3 runs 15 residues. CDR3 amino acids: CASNAPDRGLHEQYF. CDR3 sequence (DNA): TGTGCCAGCAATGCCCCGGACAGGGGTCTACACGAGCAGTACTTC.

V usage is TRBV9 and J usage is TRBJ1-3; D ambiguous. V was clipped by 0 bases and J by 5 bases, with 6 bases between them. CDR3 length: 13 amino acids. The germline V gene has CDR1 SGDLS and CDR2 YYNGEE. The CDR3 bases are TGTGCCAGCAGCGTAGGGACTCGAAACACCATATATTTT. Residues: CASSVGTRNTIYF.

DNA of the CDR3: TGTGCCAGCAAAGGACTAGCGGGAGTCACAGATACGCAGTATTTT. Translated: CASKGLAGVTDTQYF. V and J are TRBV2 and TRBJ2-3; TRBD2 matches at 13 bases. This CDR3 region has 15 residues. The junction had 3 bases not matched to a gene; V was cut back by 7 bases and J by 2 bases. The germline CDR1 and CDR2 sequences are SNHLY and FYNNEI. Full variable domain (missing parts from reference TRBV2 and TRBJ2-3): EPEVTQTPSHQVTQMGQEVILRCVPISNHLYFYWYRQILGQKVEFLVSFYNNEISEKSEIFDDQFSVERPDGSNFTLKIRSTKLEDSAMYFCASKGLAGVTDTQYFGPGTRLTVL.

The V and J genes are TRBV5-1 and TRBJ2-1; D perhaps matches TRBD1 (7 bases). Germline V gene lookup returns CDR1 SGHRS and CDR2 YFSETQ. The V end lost 2 bases, the J end lost 1 base, and 13 bases lay between the germline ends. This CDR3 has 16 residues. The CDR3 is CASSFRPGGSYNEQFF. CDR3 sequence (DNA): TGCGCCAGCAGCTTCCGGCCAGGGGGGTCCTACAATGAGCAGTTCTTC.

This chain connects TRBV5-6 to TRBJ2-2; no clear D gene. The V end was cut by 0 bases, the J end by 0 bases, with 15 bases between. The CDR3 runs to 18 residues. CDR1 SGHDT and CDR2 YYEEEE come from the germline V gene. The CDR3 loop reads CASSLDLIALTNTGELFF. Written as DNA, the CDR3 is TGTGCCAGCAGCTTGGACCTAATTGCCTTAACGAACACCGGGGAGCTGTTTTTT.

The chain combines TRBV7-9 with TRBJ2-2; no firm D call. Per the germline V gene, CDR1 is SEHNR and CDR2 is FQNEAQ (reference sequence). This CDR3 region has 15 residues. Trimming shortened V by 5 bases and J by 6 bases, and 16 bases separated the two germline ends. CDR3 in amino acids: CASSPRWASPGELFF. CDR3 bases: TGTGCCAGCAGCCCCCGGTGGGCGAGTCCCGGGGAGCTGTTTTTT.

The chain links TRBV4-1 to TRBJ2-7; 8 bases are shared with TRBD2. Germline assignment: CDR1 MGHRA and CDR2 YSYEKL. Trimming cost V 0 bases and J 4 bases; bases outside gene matches: 8. The CDR3 is 16 amino acids. In DNA form, the CDR3 reads TGCGCCAGCAGCCAAGAAGCGGGAGTAAGGGGGTACGAGCAGTACTTC. It translates to CASSQEAGVRGYEQYF.

The gene calls are TRBV7-6 and TRBJ1-1; no clear D gene. The ends were cut back, 6 bases at V and 5 bases at J, with 7 bases in the middle. The germline CDR1 and CDR2 sequences are SGHVS and FNYEAQ. This CDR3 is built from 11 residues. CDR3 protein: CASSPGTEAFF. In nucleotides, the CDR3 is TGTGCCAGCAGTCCCGGGACTGAAGCTTTCTTT.

The V and J genes are TRBV4-2 and TRBJ2-7; 9 positions match TRBD2. This CDR3 spans 16 amino acids. Losses at the gene ends were 0 bases for V and 1 base for J; bases not matched to a gene: 4. CDR1 and CDR2 (germline): LGHNA, YNFKEQ. The CDR3 here is CASSQEGGRESYEQYF. DNA of the CDR3: TGTGCCAGCAGCCAAGAGGGCGGGAGGGAGTCCTACGAGCAGTACTTC.

The V gene is TRBV27, the J gene TRBJ2-2; maybe TRBD2 (7 bases). Germline values: CDR1 MNHEY, CDR2 SMNVEV (reference sequence). There are 15 residues in the CDR3. V lost 2 bases and J 5 bases, leaving 12 bases between the germline ends. The CDR3 sequence: CASSLGGALTGELFF. The CDR3 DNA reads TGTGCCAGCAGTTTAGGGGGGGCGCTTACCGGGGAGCTGTTTTTT.

The chain links TRBV5-6 to TRBJ2-7; D ambiguous. The germline gives CDR1 SGHDT, CDR2 YYEEEE. This CDR3 has 15 amino acids. V shed 0 bases and J shed 2 bases, with 12 bases lying between them. DNA for the CDR3: TGTGCCAGCAGCTTGGCCTGGCAGATGCCCTACGAGCAGTACTTC. It codes for CASSLAWQMPYEQYF.

In regard to this clone: Being one base from a much bigger clone, this may be a read error. This CDR3 is also generated by other DNA sequences in the sample. V usage is TRBV7-3 and J usage is TRBJ2-7; 10 nucleotides align to TRBD1. The trim removed 2 bases at V and 7 bases at J, leaving 2 bases unmatched. The germline gives CDR1 SGHTA, CDR2 FQGTGA. The CDR3 runs to 13 residues. This CDR3 reads CASSLDRGREQYF. The CDR3, as DNA: TGTGCCAGCAGCTTAGACAGGGGGCGGGAGCAGTACTTC. Filled out from reference TRBV7-3 and TRBJ2-7, the complete variable domain reads GAGVSQTPSNKVTEKGKYVELRCDPISGHTALYWYRQSLGQGPEFLIYFQGTGAADDSGLPNDRFFAVRPEGSVSTLKIQRTERGDSAVYLCASSLDRGREQYFGPGTRLTVT.

V gene TRBV28 combines with J gene TRBJ2-7; D might be TRBD2 (6 bases). The germline V gene encodes CDR1 MDHEN and CDR2 SYDVKM. Trimming stripped 3 bases from V and 1 base from J, with 10 bases between. This CDR3 has 14 amino acids. The chain's CDR3 is CASSLGGESYEQYF. The CDR3 region has the DNA TGTGCCAGCAGTTTGGGCGGGGAATCCTACGAGCAGTACTTC.

The chain recombines TRBV15 with TRBJ1-2; 9 bases match TRBD1. The CDR3 is 17 amino acids. V trimming: 0 bases; J trimming: 7 bases; junction bases outside the gene matches: 12. CDR1 is LNHNV and CDR2 is YYDKDF in the germline V gene (reference sequence). The CDR3: CATSRDDANRGLSGYTF. CDR3 DNA: TGTGCCACCAGCAGAGATGACGCCAACAGGGGGCTAAGTGGCTACACCTTC.

The rearrangement links TRBV27 to TRBJ2-3; D is ambiguous. CDR3 length equals 13 residues. Trimming removed 5 bases at V and 0 bases at J, with 6 bases between. CDR1 and CDR2 (germline): MNHEY, SMNVEV (reference sequence). CDR3 in DNA: TGTGCCAGCAGTGGCATCAGCACAGATACGCAGTATTTT. As protein: CASSGISTDTQYF.

The chain links TRBV20-1 to TRBJ1-1; D is uncertain. The CDR3 runs 11 residues. The germline V gene encodes CDR1 DFQATT and CDR2 SNEGSKA (reference sequence). Trimming removed 6 bases from V and 6 bases from J, with 11 bases in between. CDR3 DNA sequence: TGCAGTGCCAGGCAGGTGGCTGAAGCTTTCTTT. Amino acid sequence: CSARQVAEAFF.

In this sample, this clone turned up a few times. This rearrangement joins TRBV28 to TRBJ2-7, with TRBD1 as a possible D gene (5 bases). Trimming stripped 3 bases from V and 5 bases from J, with 11 bases between. The germline CDR1 and CDR2 sequences are MDHEN and SYDVKM. This CDR3 comprises 13 residues. The CDR3 nucleotides are TGTGCCAGCAGTTTTCAGGGTGGGGACGAGCAGTACTTC. Protein product: CASSFQGGDEQYF.

The J gene is TRBJ2-5, the V gene TRBV2, with a possible D match to TRBD2 (6 bases). CDR1 and CDR2 (germline): SNHLY, FYNNEI. The CDR3 sequence is 15 residues long. V dropped 2 bases and J dropped 1 base, with 11 bases sitting between them. The CDR3 here is CASSELDSGQETQYF. The CDR3 DNA is TGTGCCAGCAGTGAATTGGATAGCGGCCAAGAGACCCAGTACTTC.

The V gene is TRBV10-3, the J gene TRBJ2-7; possible D gene TRBD1, 5 bases. The V end was cut by 5 bases, the J end by 1 base, with 9 bases between. The length of the CDR3 is 13 residues. Per germline, CDR1 ENHRY and CDR2 SYGVKD. CDR3 in DNA: TGTGCCATCAGTTCAGGGATTTCCTACGAGCAGTACTTC. It specifies CAISSGISYEQYF.

This clone was picked up one time. The gene calls are TRBV6-1 and TRBJ2-5; possibly TRBD2 for D (5 bases). The CDR3 runs 13 residues. Germline CDR1 is MNHNS and CDR2 is SASEGT. Trimming shortened V by 4 bases and J by 6 bases, and 12 bases separated the two germline ends. The CDR3 spells CASSGTDRKTQYF. The CDR3 DNA follows: TGTGCCAGCAGTGGGACTGATCGGAAGACCCAGTACTTC.